A single sample gave rise to the 20 T cell receptor beta chains below, sequenced in a study of T cells after yellow fever vaccination. MiXCR was run by TCRdb on the 5' RACE reads, yielding one entry per CDR3 protein. This sample yields about 630,000 distinct CDR3 sequences, of which approximately 13% are seen a single time; more than 13% belongs to the top ten. Sample: PBMCs, taken on the day of the yellow fever booster vaccination. Receptor source: a man aged 25 to 40 who received the YFV17D yellow fever vaccine.

At least ten counts were recorded for this clonotype. The chain recombines TRBV6-5 with TRBJ2-7; TRBD1 matches 7 bases. Germline V gene sequence: CDR1 MNHEY, CDR2 SVGAGI. Trimming removed 5 bases from V and 3 bases from J; junction bases left unmatched: 4. The CDR3 totals 13 residues. The chain's CDR3 is CASSHRTGYEQYF. The CDR3 DNA reads TGTGCCAGCAGTCACAGGACAGGCTACGAGCAGTACTTC.

In its sample, this clonotype was seen a few times. The V gene is TRBV3-1, the J gene TRBJ2-7, with 10 bases matching TRBD2. V shed 1 base and J 5 bases; nucleotides not matched to a gene: 11. The CDR3 is 17 amino acids. From germline, CDR1 is LGHDT and CDR2 YNNKEL (reference sequence). CDR3 in DNA: TGTGCCAGCAGCCAAGCCCTACCTAGCGGGAGTAACCACGAGCAGTACTTC. As protein: CASSQALPSGSNHEQYF.

The CDR3 sequence: CASSAREGNYGYTF. CDR3 DNA: TGTGCCAGCAGCGCCAGAGAGGGAAACTATGGCTACACCTTC. This sequence joins TRBV9 and TRBJ1-2; D is unresolved. The V end was cut by 3 bases, the J end by 2 bases, with 11 bases between. The CDR3 loop spans 14 amino acids. The V gene's germline CDR1 is SGDLS and CDR2 YYNGEE.

This chain connects TRBV7-9 to TRBJ2-7; 7 bases agree with TRBD1. J was trimmed by 1 base and V by 5 bases; bases with no gene match: 14. In germline, CDR1 is SEHNR, CDR2 FQNEAQ (reference sequence). The CDR3 loop spans 17 amino acids. In DNA form, the CDR3 reads TGTGCCAGCAGCCCTCCTATACGGGACAGTCGTTCCTACGAGCAGTACTTC. Translation gives CASSPPIRDSRSYEQYF.

This clonotype was seen more than once but under ten times. The rearrangement uses TRBV12-5 and TRBJ1-1; TRBD1 might be the D (5 bases). This CDR3 contains 11 residues. V lost 1 base and J 10 bases, leaving 7 bases between the germline ends. Germline values: CDR1 LGHNT, CDR2 FRNRAP. CDR3 nucleotides: TGTGCTAGTGGTTTGGCAGGGATAGCTTTCTTT. As protein: CASGLAGIAFF.

This clonotype was detected a few times. At one boundary the junction diverges from the germline segment, which might be a read error. The V call is TRBV4-3, the J call TRBJ2-2, with D hard to call. The CDR3 loop spans 15 amino acids. In germline, CDR1 is LGHNA, CDR2 YSLEER. CDR3 bases: TGCGCCAGCAGCCAAGGTGGTTTGGCGACCGCGGAGCTGTTTTTT. Translation gives CASSQGGLATAELFF.

This clonotype has a handful of counts. V is TRBV5-1 and J is TRBJ2-5; 7 nucleotides match TRBD2. CDR3 length equals 16 residues. CDR1 is SGHRS, CDR2 YFSETQ, per germline. Trimming cost V 1 base and J 0 bases; bases outside gene matches: 6. The DNA of the CDR3 is TGCGCCAGCAGCTTGATCACCCTAGCGGACCAAGAGACCCAGTACTTC. Residues: CASSLITLADQETQYF.

This CDR3 reads CASSLSGTGPDTQYF. The CDR3 DNA reads TGCGCCAGCAGCCTTAGCGGGACTGGTCCAGATACGCAGTATTTT. The chain couples TRBV5-1 to TRBJ2-3; 8 bases fit TRBD2. Germline V gene lookup returns CDR1 SGHRS and CDR2 YFSETQ. Trimming cost V 4 bases and J 4 bases; bases outside gene matches: 8. The CDR3 is made up of 15 amino acids.

The CDR3 reads CASSLGAGAYETQYF. As DNA, the CDR3 is TGTGCCAGCAGCTTAGGGGCAGGGGCTTATGAGACCCAGTACTTC. V and J are TRBV7-2 and TRBJ2-5; D possibly corresponds to TRBD1 (6 bases). Germline loops: CDR1 SGHTA, CDR2 FQGNSA. The V end was cut by 1 base, the J end by 5 bases, with 14 bases between. This CDR3 is built from 15 residues.

This clonotype was counted only a few times. The chain has TRBV29-1 and TRBJ2-1; D assignment may be TRBD1 or TRBD2 (7 bases each). With 3 bases removed from V and 8 bases from J, the gap between germline ends came to 17 bases. CDR3 length: 14 residues. CDR1 is SQVTM and CDR2 is ANQGSEA in the germline V gene. In DNA form, the CDR3 reads TGCAGCGTTGACCCAGGGGGGGTTGGGGATGAGCAGTTCTTC. Its translation: CSVDPGGVGDEQFF.

In its sample, this clonotype was seen a few times. V usage is TRBV19 and J usage is TRBJ2-7; 9 positions agree with TRBD1. There are 15 residues in the CDR3. V shed 1 base, J shed 2 bases, and the junction held 3 bases outside the gene matches. From germline, CDR1 is LNHDA and CDR2 SQIVND (reference sequence). The CDR3 spells CASSIAGTGTYEQYF. The CDR3 region has the DNA TGTGCCAGTAGTATAGCGGGGACAGGGACCTACGAGCAGTACTTC.

The chain couples TRBV7-8 to TRBJ2-1; weak D call: TRBD2 (5 bases). The CDR3 consists of 19 residues. The germline V and J ends were trimmed by 1 base and 4 bases, with 23 bases remaining between them. Germline CDR1 reads SGHVS; CDR2 reads FQNEAQ. CDR3: CASSLVQARAHLRYNEQFF. The CDR3 DNA sequence: TGTGCCAGCAGCTTAGTCCAGGCGAGGGCCCATTTGAGGTACAATGAGCAGTTCTTC. Full variable domain (missing parts from reference TRBV7-8 and TRBJ2-1): GAGVSQSPRYKVAKRGQDVALRCDPISGHVSLFWYQQALGQGPEFLTYFQNEAQLDKSGLPSDRFFAERPEGSVSTLKIQRTQQEDSAVYLCASSLVQARAHLRYNEQFFGPGTRLTVL.

This clonotype was seen only a few times. The chain is built from TRBV6-2 or TRBV6-3 and TRBJ2-4; no definite D call. This CDR3 is 14 amino acids long. Germline CDR1 reads MNHEY; CDR2 reads SVGEGT. Trimming shortened V by 0 bases and J by 7 bases, and 10 bases separated the two germline ends. This CDR3 is CASSYSKGRNIQYF. CDR3 sequence (DNA): TGTGCCAGCAGTTACTCGAAGGGAAGGAACATTCAGTACTTC.

V and J are TRBV29-1 and TRBJ1-4; no definite D call. The V gene's germline CDR1 is SQVTM and CDR2 ANQGSEA. V lost 4 bases and J 5 bases, leaving 11 bases between the germline ends. The CDR3 totals 13 residues. CDR3 nucleotides: TGCAGCGTTGGGTACAGTAGGAATGAAAAACTGTTTTTT. Its translation is CSVGYSRNEKLFF.

This sequence joins TRBV20-1 and TRBJ2-4, with D possibly TRBD2 on 6 matching bases. Germline values: CDR1 DFQATT, CDR2 SNEGSKA (reference sequence). V was shortened by 2 bases and J by 8 bases, with 13 bases between the two germline ends. This CDR3 region has 13 residues. The CDR3 DNA is TGCAGTGCTAGAACACGCGGCGGGGACATTCAGTACTTC. It translates to CSARTRGGDIQYF.

DNA for the CDR3: TGCGCCAGCAGCGAATACGGCCAGGGTAACTATGGCTACACCTTC. Protein: CASSEYGQGNYGYTF. V and J are TRBV5-1 and TRBJ1-2; weak D call: TRBD1 (5 bases). V gave up 4 bases and J gave up 1 base, with 14 bases separating them. CDR1 is SGHRS, CDR2 YFSETQ, per germline. The CDR3 is 15 residues long.

The chain joins TRBV20-1 to TRBJ2-5; 9 bases align to TRBD2. V shed 8 bases, J shed 1 base, and the junction held 11 bases outside the gene matches. Germline V CDR1 and CDR2: DFQATT, SNEGSKA (reference sequence). This CDR3 has 15 residues. CDR3: CSPSGSSGTQETQYF. The CDR3 bases are TGCAGTCCCTCGGGGTCTAGCGGGACCCAAGAGACCCAGTACTTC.

In its sample, this clonotype was seen a few times. V and J are TRBV20-1 and TRBJ2-2, with TRBD1 matching 9 bases. Germline V lookup: CDR1 DFQATT, CDR2 SNEGSKA (reference sequence). The CDR3 runs 14 residues. V trimming: 6 bases; J trimming: 3 bases; junction bases outside the gene matches: 5. The CDR3 spells CSALGQGYTGELFF. Written as DNA, the CDR3 is TGCAGTGCCCTAGGACAGGGGTACACCGGGGAGCTGTTTTTT.

A few counts support this clonotype. The rearrangement uses TRBV28 and TRBJ2-5; 7 positions agree with TRBD1. Germline V gives CDR1 MDHEN, CDR2 SYDVKM. Trimming removed 5 bases from V and 5 bases from J; junction bases left unmatched: 14. This CDR3 has 16 residues. CDR3 DNA: TGTGCCAGCAGTCCCCTCGGACAGGCGATCCGGGAGACCCAGTACTTC. This gives the protein CASSPLGQAIRETQYF.

This clonotype was counted only a few times. The chain combines TRBV5-1 with TRBJ2-5; TRBD2 agrees at 9 bases. The V and J ends lost 4 bases and 3 bases, in that order; junction bases with no gene match: 4. The CDR3 runs to 14 residues. Germline CDR1 and CDR2: SGHRS and YFSETQ. This CDR3 is CASSGSGSKETQYF. CDR3 bases: TGCGCCAGCAGCGGTAGCGGGAGTAAAGAGACCCAGTACTTC.